This record looks at one T cell receptor (beta chain) sequence and its context. The antigen it binds to is not known. Nothing much larger sits one base from this clone, and base qualities are not available. This specimen comes from a study of T cell changes during pregnancy in multiple sclerosis (dated by TCRdb to the late 2010s). About the study as a whole: The study examined how the T cell repertoire changed over the course of pregnancy in women with multiple sclerosis.

Trimming leaves V shorter by 3 bases and J shorter by 1 base, with the junction holding 7 bases beyond the gene matches. CDR1 and CDR2, per the germline V gene, are MGHRA and YSYEKL. Inclusive of the bounding cysteine and phenylalanine, the CDR3 is 16 residues long. Solely the CDR3 DNA is kept, with 48 bases framed from the first base. Library preparation was by the immunoSEQ multiplex PCR assay. TCRdb stores this immuneACCESS table with in-frame sequences only. Part of the clones is absent; in the studies checked, under half of the shortfall reflects unresolved V genes, and no reason is known for the rest. The sample includes more than 25,000 clones, with 85% to 90% observed a single time. Around 8% of the sample is taken by the ten largest.

The sequence links TRBV4-1 to TRBJ1-2; TRBD1 lines up with 8 middle nucleotides. The sequence was obtained from a female donor with multiple sclerosis, enrolled in a pregnancy study. The input for sequencing was CD8+ T cells from peripheral blood mononuclear cells, taken before pregnancy. The CDR3 here reads CASSHLGQGVNYGYTF. At the DNA level, the sequence is TGCGCCAGCAGCCACCTCGGACAGGGCGTTAACTATGGCTACACCTTC.